This TCR beta chain was recovered during a study of CD8 T cells in Susac syndrome (dated 2019 in TCRdb). Regarding the complete study: Repertoire sequencing was used to test whether CD8+ T cell activation and differentiation in Susac syndrome was antigen driven.

The CDR3 starts with the cysteine, ends with the phenylalanine, and has 16 residues. Here the CDR3 DNA is all that survives: 48 bases in frame from base 1. V loses 0 bases of germline sequence and J loses 4 bases, and the interval between the two ends is 14 bases. CDR1 and CDR2, per the germline V gene, are SGHRS and YFSETQ. Peripheral blood CD8+ and CD4+ T cells from healthy donors, Susac syndrome patients and multiple sclerosis patients were profiled by high-throughput TCR beta sequencing. Healthy donors were age- and sex-matched controls. Bulk CD8+ and CD4+ T cells were purified by magnetic negative isolation, whereas CD8+ TEMRA cells were enriched by FACS. Blood was collected in EDTA tubes and processed within 24 hours, with PBMCs isolated through density gradient centrifugation. PBMCs destined for TCR sequencing were cryopreserved in liquid nitrogen and later thawed in a 37 °C water bath. Purity of sorted or isolated CD4+, CD8+ and CD8+ TEMRA cells was at least 90%.

Notes on this clonotype: What antigen it recognizes has not been identified. No much larger clone exists at a distance of one base, and base qualities are not known.

RNA was extracted using the RNeasy kit, and roughly 0.45 to 1 ug of the RNA was reverse transcribed with random hexamers. The immunoSEQ multiplex PCR assay, covering 54 Vbeta and 13 Jbeta segments, was used to amplify TCR beta CDR3 regions. To correct PCR amplification bias, a synthetic template baseline was used for both primer optimization and computational correction. The paper's processing steps were these. Reads were assigned to V, D and J genes according to IMGT and analyzed in immunoSEQ Analyzer, with only productive sequences retained. Clonality was computed as one minus Shannon entropy normalized by log2 of the number of productive unique sequences. For each patient and control, public and private clones were evaluated within the 100 most prevalent clones. Susac-specific clones were defined as absent from healthy and MS cohorts, 850 to 1,300 published viral clones and other ImmuneACCESS disease sequences. Using fastp trimming at Q25 and MiXCR clonotype assembly, TCRdb reanalyzed the public sequencing data and kept in-frame beta chains. Rows with a matching CDR3 protein are joined into one entry that keeps the most common DNA and genes. In this record, the V and J calls reflect TCRdb's handling and not the investigators' own analysis. Recorded for this sample are approximately 170,000 distinct CDR3 sequences; just under 95% of them occurred a single time. The top ten clones comprise about 0.14% of the sample.

The full study reports these points: The number of individuals in the TCR sequencing and HLA analysis was acknowledged as relatively small.

The sequenced material came from CD4+ T cells from PBMCs. The TCR originated in a human donor in good health. The chain is made from TRBV5-1 and TRBJ2-1, with the D call perhaps TRBD1 or TRBD2, each one matching 6 bases. The DNA sequence follows: TGCGCCAGCAGCTTGGTTCCCCCGGGGGCTTACAATGAGCAGTTCTTC. Translation gives CASSLVPPGAYNEQFF.